One and the same sample provided the 10 T cell receptor beta chains below, sequenced in a study of blood T cell repertoires in COVID-19. This table comes from immunoSEQ multiplex PCR, and its TCRdb copy is limited to in-frame clones, with some not included. In the table there are 150,000 to 200,000 clones, 60% to 80% of which are singletons. Input material: PBMCs or T cells enriched from blood (not recorded which). The receptor source for this set is a woman between 50 and 59 years old who had recovered from COVID-19.

The CDR3: CASSLRVPGLSSTDTQYF. CDR3 in DNA: TGTGCCAGCAGTTTACGGGTCCCGGGACTATCTAGCACAGATACGCAGTATTTT. This chain connects TRBV27 to TRBJ2-3, with 7 bases that match TRBD2. Trimming cost V 2 bases and J 0 bases; bases outside gene matches: 11. Germline V gene sequence: CDR1 MNHEY, CDR2 SMNVEV (reference sequence). This CDR3 region has 18 residues.

The chain couples TRBV3-1 (or the pseudogene TRBV3-2) to TRBJ2-1; 9 nucleotides align to TRBD2. V lost 1 base, J lost 7 bases, and 8 bases stayed unmatched. Germline V gene lookup returns CDR1 LGHDT and CDR2 YNNKEL (reference sequence). The CDR3 covers 16 residues. CDR3 sequence: CASSQGDSGSKNEQFF. The DNA for the CDR3 is TGTGCCAGCAGCCAAGGGGATAGCGGGAGCAAGAATGAGCAGTTCTTC.

The rearrangement links TRBV2 to TRBJ2-1, with TRBD2 matching 11 bases. V trimming: 6 bases; J trimming: 2 bases; junction bases outside the gene matches: 0. The CDR3 has 14 amino acids. CDR1 and CDR2 (germline): SNHLY, FYNNEI. The CDR3 nucleotides read TGTGCCAGCAGGGGACTAGCGGCCTACAATGAGCAGTTCTTC. Its protein is CASRGLAAYNEQFF.

This clone was picked up a small number of times. This specimen includes other DNA sequences encoding the same CDR3. This chain joins TRBV7-2 and TRBJ2-7; TRBD1 aligns across 8 bases. The CDR3 extends over 15 amino acids. Germline assignment: CDR1 SGHTA and CDR2 FQGNSA. With 0 bases clipped from V and 0 bases from J, the junction kept 1 base outside the gene matches. The CDR3 DNA follows: TGTGCCAGCAGCTTAGCGGGGACAGGCTCCTACGAGCAGTACTTC. Amino acid sequence: CASSLAGTGSYEQYF.

The chain is built from TRBV18 and TRBJ2-1, with no clear D. The V gene lost 3 bases and the J gene lost 9 bases, with 12 bases spanning the gap. Germline V gene lookup returns CDR1 KGHSH and CDR2 LQKENI. The CDR3 length is 13 residues. The CDR3 DNA reads TGTGCCAGCTCACCTGAACTCCGGAGTGAGCAGTTCTTC. It is translated as CASSPELRSEQFF.

This sequence joins TRBV3-1 (or the pseudogene TRBV3-2) and TRBJ1-6; D might be TRBD1 (6 bases). V gave up 5 bases and J gave up 7 bases, with 21 bases separating them. CDR3 length: 17 amino acids. Germline CDR1 is LGHDT and CDR2 is YNNKEL (reference sequence). CDR3 in DNA: TGTGCCAGCAGCAGCGGACAGAGAGGGCCCGGGAATTCACCCCTCCACTTT. It codes for CASSSGQRGPGNSPLHF.

This clone was detected only a few times. This chain links TRBV11-2 with TRBJ2-3, with TRBD1 matching 9 bases. From germline, CDR1 is SGHAT and CDR2 FQNNGV. J gave up 3 bases and V 5 bases, and 9 bases lay outside the gene matches. CDR3 length: 16 amino acids. The CDR3 protein is CASSTRTGEGTDTQYF. The CDR3, as DNA: TGTGCCAGCAGCACCCGGACAGGGGAGGGGACAGATACGCAGTATTTT.

The CDR3 nucleotides read TGTGCCAGCAGTCCCGGAGGGAGGCTAGGTGAAAAACTGTTTTTT. Translated: CASSPGGRLGEKLFF. V usage is TRBV6-2 or TRBV6-3 and J usage is TRBJ1-4, with no clear D. This CDR3 is built from 15 residues. V was shortened by 5 bases and J by 7 bases, with 17 bases between the two germline ends. CDR1 MNHEY and CDR2 SVGEGT come from the germline V gene.

The rearrangement joins TRBV28 to TRBJ1-1; D is ambiguous. The CDR3 loop spans 16 amino acids. The V gene lost 5 bases and the J gene lost 4 bases, with 20 bases spanning the gap. CDR1 and CDR2 from the germline V gene are MDHEN and SYDVKM. CDR3 region: CASSPTGWAMTTEAFF. Written as DNA, the CDR3 is TGTGCCAGCAGTCCCACGGGATGGGCAATGACCACTGAAGCTTTCTTT.

V and J are TRBV18 and TRBJ1-5; 11 positions match TRBD1. This CDR3 has 15 residues. Germline V gene sequence: CDR1 KGHSH, CDR2 LQKENI. The V segment lost 3 bases and the J segment 5 bases; nucleotides outside the gene matches: 3. The CDR3 DNA is TGTGCCAGCTCACCCGGACAGGGGGCTGATCAGCCCCAGCATTTT. This codes for CASSPGQGADQPQHF.